This TCR beta chain was documented in a study of blood T cell repertoires in COVID-19. The V gene's germline CDR1 is MDHEN and CDR2 SYDVKM. V lost 6 bases and J lost 4, with 16 bases in between. The CDR3 contains 15 residues. This table comes from immunoSEQ multiplex PCR, and its TCRdb copy is limited to in-frame clones, with some not included. The data contain under 350,000 clones, 85% to 90% of them singletons. The sequencing sample was made of peripheral blood. This sequence was found in a man aged 65 to 79 with acute or convalescent COVID-19. The V call is TRBV28, the J call TRBJ2-1; TRBD2 might be the D (5 bases). CDR3 amino acids: CASSLGLPRYNEQFF. CDR3 nucleotide sequence: TGTGCCAGCAGCCTTGGACTGCCTCGGTACAATGAGCAGTTCTTC.